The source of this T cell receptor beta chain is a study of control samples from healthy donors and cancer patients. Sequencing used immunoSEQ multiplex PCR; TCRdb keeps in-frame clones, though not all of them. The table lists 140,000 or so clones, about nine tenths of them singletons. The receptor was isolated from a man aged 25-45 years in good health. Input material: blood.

CDR3: CASSYRGSGYGYTF. CDR3 coding DNA: TGTGCCAGCAGTTACAGGGGGTCCGGCTATGGCTACACCTTC. The chain links TRBV27 to TRBJ1-2; 8 bases match TRBD1. The germline CDR1 and CDR2 sequences are MNHEY and SMNVEV (reference sequence). This CDR3 contains 14 residues. After removal of 4 bases from V and 4 bases from J, the junction contained 5 bases not matched to a gene.